The 7 T cell receptor beta chains below come from one sample, sequenced in a study of spatial heterogeneity in lung cancer. Time point reported: blood at routine non-recurrence follow-up after resection. From the 5' RACE reads, TCRdb called clonotypes with MiXCR, one entry per CDR3 protein. The sample lists 110,000 or so distinct CDR3 sequences, about a tenth occurring once. Source: PBMCs, taken at follow-up. The receptors shown here come from a female donor with early-stage non-small cell lung cancer.

This clonotype was seen a handful of times. The germline gene is not matched at one end of the junction; a read error may be the cause. The CDR3 DNA reads TGCGCCAGCAGCTCGGGACTGGCGGGAGTAACTGGCACAGATACGCAGTGTTTT. Encoded protein: CASSSGLAGVTGTDTQCF. The chain carries TRBV5-1 and TRBJ2-3; the match to TRBD2 covers 7 bases. The CDR3 has 18 amino acids. CDR1 is SGHRS and CDR2 is YFSETQ in the germline V gene.

This clonotype was found many times. The chain couples TRBV6-1 to TRBJ2-3, with 10 bases identical to TRBD2. Germline V lookup: CDR1 MNHNS, CDR2 SASEGT. V shed 6 bases and J 3 bases; nucleotides not matched to a gene: 3. The length of the CDR3 is 14 residues. In nucleotides, the CDR3 is TGTGCCAGCAGCGTTAGCGGGAGGACAGATACGCAGTATTTT. This encodes CASSVSGRTDTQYF.

This clonotype was seen more than once but under ten times. The V call is TRBV12-3 or TRBV12-4, the J call TRBJ1-1; D is perhaps TRBD1 (6 bases). V shed 4 bases and J shed 1 base, with 10 bases lying between them. CDR3 length: 14 residues. This chain's CDR3 is CASSWTASNTEAFF. As DNA, the CDR3 is TGTGCCAGCAGTTGGACAGCTTCGAACACTGAAGCTTTCTTT.

The table lists this clonotype with a few counts. The chain links TRBV7-3 to TRBJ2-5, with 7 bases that match TRBD1. This CDR3 has 16 residues. V trimming: 0 bases; J trimming: 2 bases; junction bases outside the gene matches: 6. The germline CDR1 and CDR2 sequences are SGHTA and FQGTGA. CDR3 bases: TGTGCCAGCAGCTTAACCCCCACAGGGGCACAAGAGACCCAGTACTTC. Translating gives CASSLTPTGAQETQYF.

This sequence joins TRBV12-3 or TRBV12-4 and TRBJ2-5; 7 bases line up with TRBD1. This CDR3 has 13 residues. The V and J ends lost 5 bases and 4 bases, in that order; junction bases with no gene match: 4. The CDR3 DNA is TGTGCCAGCAGTAAAAGACAGGGAGAGACCCAGTACTTC. This encodes CASSKRQGETQYF.

This clonotype was seen at least ten times. J is TRBJ2-7 and V is TRBV12-3 or TRBV12-4, with D perhaps assigned TRBD1 or TRBD2 (5 bases each). The CDR3 consists of 12 residues. The CDR3 region is CASSTQTGTASV. The CDR3 nucleotides are TGTGCCAGCAGTACTCAGACCGGGACGGCAAGCGTC.

This clonotype was counted a single time. The chain combines TRBV5-1 with TRBJ2-7, with D perhaps TRBD1 or TRBD2 (5 bases each). Per germline, CDR1 SGHRS and CDR2 YFSETQ. The CDR3 has 14 amino acids. V dropped 0 bases and J dropped 2 bases, with 9 bases sitting between them. The CDR3 spells CASSLVPGPYEQYF. Written as DNA, the CDR3 is TGCGCCAGCAGCTTGGTCCCGGGACCCTACGAGCAGTACTTC.